This T cell receptor (beta chain) was sequenced for a study of T cells expressing NK-cell markers. From germline, CDR1 is SGHVS and CDR2 FQNEAQ. The CDR3 runs to 17 residues. TCRdb processed the 5' RACE reads again and assigns one entry to each CDR3 protein, with no DNA. The data include fewer than 40,000 distinct CDR3 sequences; the top ten clones carry about 60%. Sequencing was carried out using blood T cells: a sorted CD56 or NKG2C T cell subset, CD4+ or CD8+ T cells, or bulk PBMC T cells (not recorded which). The sequence was collected from a woman aged 18 to 69 in good health. The chain carries TRBV7-8 and TRBJ2-1; TCRdb selects TRBD1, and the lack of DNA leaves this call unchecked. This chain's CDR3 is CASSLVHGGGGGNEQFF.